The sequence of this T cell receptor (beta chain) was determined in a study of blood T cells in healthy people across ages. Findings of the study overall: Conclusively comparing naive with antigen-experienced cells was impossible with unsorted PBMCs. Per million T cells, TCR beta diversity dropped about linearly as age rose.

Germline V lookup: CDR1 SGHAT, CDR2 FQNNGV. The CDR3 has 15 amino acids. V was trimmed by 6 bases and J by 7 bases, leaving 21 bases between them. Using a J-beta primer mix together with a sample-barcoded 5' primer, a second PCR was run for roughly 6 to 11 cycles. TCRdb re-called the 5' RACE reads with MiXCR, one entry per CDR3 protein. The repertoire includes around 2 million distinct CDR3 sequences, 30% to 40% of them detected once, and roughly 24% sits in the top ten. Caucasian individuals from Russia who were healthy and aged 6 to 90 acted as donors. At least 6.5 million PBMCs were isolated per sample. This clonotype has a handful of counts. Its target is unknown.

This receptor was obtained from a human donor in good health. The chain is built from TRBV11-2 and TRBJ2-5; D is perhaps TRBD1 or TRBD2 (5 bases each). Source material: blood. The CDR3 DNA is TGTGCCAGCAGACTACCGGGACGGCGATTGGGGACCCAGTACTTC. It encodes CASRLPGRRLGTQYF.